Shown below are 4 T cell receptor beta chains from a single sample sequenced in a study of OX40 agonist ivuxolimab in advanced cancers. Data came from immunoSEQ multiplex PCR; TCRdb stores just in-frame clones and leaves some out. The sample comprises 60,000 to 70,000 clones, 89% of which are singletons, and around 12% rests with the top ten. This material consisted of CD4+ or CD8+ T cells sorted from blood, taken in a trial of the OX40 agonist ivuxolimab. These receptors all come from an adult with an advanced solid tumor such as melanoma, head and neck, liver or kidney cancer.

This clone was counted once. The chain carries TRBV30 and TRBJ1-2; weak D call: TRBD1 (5 bases). V was pared by 8 bases and J by 4 bases, with 11 bases between. Germline V CDR1 and CDR2: GTSNPN, SVGIG (reference sequence). The CDR3 covers 11 residues. The CDR3 coding sequence is TGTGCCAGCCCACAGGTCTATGGCTACACCTTC. It translates to CASPQVYGYTF.

V gene TRBV4-2 combines with J gene TRBJ1-6; D is ambiguous. The CDR3 totals 13 residues. V gave up 4 bases and J gave up 8 bases, with 9 bases separating them. CDR1 is LGHNA and CDR2 is YNFKEQ in the germline V gene. CDR3 region: CASSPIADSPLHF. CDR3 in DNA: TGTGCCAGCAGCCCCATTGCGGATTCACCCCTCCACTTT.

The V call is TRBV2, the J call TRBJ1-1; 8 nucleotides agree with TRBD1. The CDR3 is 12 amino acids. V was clipped by 11 bases and J by 0 bases; unmatched bases: 2. Germline V gene sequence: CDR1 SNHLY, CDR2 FYNNEI. The CDR3 DNA reads TGTGCCTGGGACAGGATGAACACTGAAGCTTTCTTT. It specifies CAWDRMNTEAFF. The full variable domain, completed using reference TRBV2 and TRBJ1-1, is EPEVTQTPSHQVTQMGQEVILRCVPISNHLYFYWYRQILGQKVEFLVSFYNNEISEKSEIFDDQFSVERPDGSNFTLKIRSTKLEDSAMYFCAWDRMNTEAFFGQGTRLTVV.

The rearrangement links TRBV6-6 to TRBJ2-3, with 13 positions matching TRBD2. Germline CDR1 and CDR2: MNHNY and SVGAGI (reference sequence). The junction had 5 bases not matched to a gene; V was cut back by 8 bases and J by 9 bases. The CDR3 has 13 residues. In DNA form, the CDR3 reads TGTGCCAGCCAACTAGCGGGAGGGCAGACGCAGTATTTT. Translated: CASQLAGGQTQYF.